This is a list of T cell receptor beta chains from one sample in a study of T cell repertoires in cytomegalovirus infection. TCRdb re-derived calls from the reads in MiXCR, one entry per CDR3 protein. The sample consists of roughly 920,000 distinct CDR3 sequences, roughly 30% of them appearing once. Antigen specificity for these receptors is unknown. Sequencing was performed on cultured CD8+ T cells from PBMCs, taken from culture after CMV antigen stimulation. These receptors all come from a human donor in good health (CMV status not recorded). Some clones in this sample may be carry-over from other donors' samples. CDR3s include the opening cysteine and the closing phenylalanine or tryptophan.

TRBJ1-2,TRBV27,CASSLAGQGFDGYTF
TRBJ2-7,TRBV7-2,CASSPASRIPPEQYF
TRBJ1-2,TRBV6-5,CASSYGRATYGYTF
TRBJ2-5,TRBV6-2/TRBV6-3,CAAWAGQETQYF
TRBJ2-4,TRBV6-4,CTSTIRTGGTKNIQYF
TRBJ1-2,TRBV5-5,CASSFASWGEYGYTF
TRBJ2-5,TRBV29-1,CSVEDGSGGLKRETQYF
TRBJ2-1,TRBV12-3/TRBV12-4,CASSFLVLEGYNNNEQFF
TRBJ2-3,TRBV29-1,CSVEGGFLAGGARDTQYF
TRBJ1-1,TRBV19,CASSPPPSGDEAFF
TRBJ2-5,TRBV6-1,CASTGQGAGETQYF
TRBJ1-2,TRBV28,CASTLQGYGYGYTF
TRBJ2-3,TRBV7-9,CASRGQGAFHTQYF
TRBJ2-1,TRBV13,CASSDDRSVNEQFF
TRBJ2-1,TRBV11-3,CASSLVGGASSYNEQFF
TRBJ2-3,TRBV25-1,CASSEYGTDTQYF
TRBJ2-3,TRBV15,CATQGSNTDTQYF
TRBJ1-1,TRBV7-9,CASSPPSSREAFF
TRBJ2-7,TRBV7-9,CASSHEGKGSYEQYF
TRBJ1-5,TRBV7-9,CASSSTGGEPQHF
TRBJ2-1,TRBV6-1,CASSEEMADSSYNEQFF
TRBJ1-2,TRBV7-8,CASSFLPGQAYPQSYGYTF
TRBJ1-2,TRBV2,CASRAAQNYGYTF
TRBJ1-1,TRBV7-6,CASSLARDRDTEAFF
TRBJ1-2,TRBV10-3,CATKWTDGYTF
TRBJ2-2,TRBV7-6,CASSLDEGTGELFF
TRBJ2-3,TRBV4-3,CASSQDRPGLAGGTDTQYF
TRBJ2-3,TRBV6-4,CASSEGGPQYF
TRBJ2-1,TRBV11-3,CASSLDPGGVAGREEQFF
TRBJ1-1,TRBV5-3,CASSSEITEAFF
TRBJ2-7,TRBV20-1,CSARDGASGGYEQYF
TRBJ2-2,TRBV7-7,CASSLSTELGGELFF
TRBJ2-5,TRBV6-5,CASSYSIVGGRSGETQYF
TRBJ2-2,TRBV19,CASSYPEGDSTGELFF
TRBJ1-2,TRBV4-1,CASSQVEGKGDYGYTF
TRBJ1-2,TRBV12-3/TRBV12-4,CASSLRTGSNGYTF
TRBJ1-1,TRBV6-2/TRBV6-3,CASSYHDRVWTEAFF
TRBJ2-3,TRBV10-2,CASSPTAGGPVNTQYF
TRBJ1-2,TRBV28,CASSPRRGGNYGYTF
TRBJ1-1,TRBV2,CASSEAGLKGWTEAFF
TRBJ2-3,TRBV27,CASSSGLDQFYTDTQYF
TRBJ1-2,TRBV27,CASSFSPGQGNYGYTF
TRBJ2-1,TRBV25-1,CASSEFKGQSSSYNEQFF
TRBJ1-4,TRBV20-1,CSARDNRATNEKLFF
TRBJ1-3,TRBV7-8,CASSLAYGASGNTIYF
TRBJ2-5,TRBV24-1,CATSPGDETQYF
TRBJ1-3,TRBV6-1,CASRRQAVNAGNTIYF
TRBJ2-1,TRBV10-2,CASSNNEQFF
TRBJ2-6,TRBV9,CASSGTERFSGANVLTF
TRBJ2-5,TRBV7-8,CASSQDRGIQETQYF
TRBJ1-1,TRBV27,CASSLGTDLDTEAFF
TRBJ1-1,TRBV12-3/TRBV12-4,CASGPYSAEAFF